This T cell receptor (beta chain) stems from a study of cytomegalovirus exposure and HLA in healthy donors. At the level of the study: The approximately 120 validation repertoires were reported in a later analysis to have been generated on the same platform as the roughly 720 first-cohort repertoires.

Study findings and constraints: A few CMV-associated chains proved CMV antigen-specific in vitro. Cytomegalovirus-associated TCR beta chains were listed, numbering 164.

Clones were sequenced by immunoSEQ multiplex PCR, and TCRdb holds only the in-frame ones, with some missing. The table has about 110,000 clones, around 95% seen once; the top ten hold 0.67%. V gave up 8 bases and J gave up 2 bases, with 10 bases separating them. This CDR3 is built from 13 residues. Germline V gene lookup returns CDR1 MNHEY and CDR2 SVGAGI. Donors were drawn from the approximately 120-subject validation cohort, separate from the approximately 620-subject first cohort. About this clone itself: Its cognate antigen is unknown.

The V call is TRBV6-5, the J call TRBJ1-3; no definite D call. The sequenced material came from PBMCs. This TCR was sampled from a woman younger than 30 in good health and CMV-seronegative. The chain's CDR3 is CASALGAGNTIYF. In DNA form, the CDR3 reads TGTGCCAGCGCGTTGGGAGCTGGAAACACCATATATTTT.